This TCR beta chain was profiled in a study of T cells after yellow fever vaccination. Study as a whole: Any fraction with a low cell number was prepared using SMART-Seq v4 Ultra Low Input. Study observations and caveats: At approximately 96% for CD4 and 70% to 90% for CD8, most primary-vaccination clones showed up again after the booster. A limited proportion of clonotypes was detected within both the CD4 and CD8 compartments.

The CDR3 contains 16 residues. With V trimmed by 8 bases and J by 9 bases, 17 bases remained unmatched. On this clonotype itself: The antigen remains undetermined.

Template-switching 5'RACE yielded the TCR cDNA; a universal primer site and UMIs were added in the process. TCRdb passed the 5' RACE reads through MiXCR, listing each CDR3 protein once. This sample has about 310,000 distinct CDR3 sequences, with 3.6% found just once. Source: PBMCs, taken on the day of the yellow fever booster vaccination. The chain recombines TRBV12-3 or TRBV12-4 with TRBJ2-1; 9 nucleotides match TRBD2. The receptor's source is a man aged 18 to 29 who received the YFV17D yellow fever vaccine. The CDR3 DNA is TGTGCCAGCTTAGATAGGGCGGGGGGGCCCTTTGTTGAGCAGTTCTTC. It encodes CASLDRAGGPFVEQFF.